The source of this T cell receptor (beta chain) is a study of shared clonotypes between healthy human individuals. The repertoire was sequenced with immunoSEQ multiplex PCR; TCRdb's copy has only in-frame clones and lacks some. The data contain over a million clones, about three quarters of them seen just once; the ten biggest clones take up approximately 1.5%. The length of the CDR3 is 15 residues. The germline V and J ends were trimmed by 3 bases and 2 bases, with 11 bases remaining between them. Germline V lookup: CDR1 MNHEY, CDR2 SMNVEV (reference sequence). The clonotype was recovered from a man in his late teens or twenties in good health. The V call is TRBV27, the J call TRBJ1-3; D not resolved. The sequencing input was memory CD4+ T cells sorted from blood. The subset: CD45RA-negative fraction. This chain's CDR3 is CASSFSAPPGNTIYF. The CDR3 bases are TGTGCCAGCAGTTTCTCCGCCCCGCCTGGAAACACCATATATTTT.